One sample yielded the 30 T cell receptor beta chains listed below, sequenced in a study of T cells in Graves' hyperthyroidism and ophthalmopathy. RNA transcripts gave rise to amplified TCR beta CDR3 regions. HTBI primers were used for first-round RT-PCR of the TCR CDR3. TCRdb re-called the multiplex PCR reads through MiXCR, storing one row per CDR3 protein. The profile shows 620,000 or so distinct CDR3 sequences, about 15% of them singletons. Material for sequencing was blood. Receptor source: a woman aged 45-65 years with Graves' ophthalmopathy.

This clonotype was detected ten times or more. The chain joins TRBV27 to TRBJ2-1; 12 positions match TRBD2. Trimming cost V 4 bases and J 1 base; bases outside gene matches: 8. This CDR3 contains 18 residues. From germline, CDR1 is MNHEY and CDR2 SMNVEV (reference sequence). The CDR3 reads CASSSRHLAGGSYNEQFF. The CDR3 DNA follows: TGTGCCAGCAGTTCCCGCCATCTAGCGGGAGGGTCCTACAATGAGCAGTTCTTC.

The rearrangement links TRBV19 to TRBJ1-6, with 9 positions matching TRBD1. Germline V CDR1 and CDR2: LNHDA, SQIVND (reference sequence). The CDR3 sequence is 17 residues long. V lost 3 bases to trimming and J lost 0 bases; unmatched junction nucleotides: 3. CDR3 residues: CASSMNRGLSYNSPLHF. In DNA, the CDR3 is TGTGCCAGTAGTATGAACAGGGGGCTCTCCTATAATTCACCCCTCCACTTT.

Here the CDR3 reads CASSQDLNEQFF. The CDR3 DNA is TGCGCCAGCAGCCAAGATCTAAATGAGCAGTTCTTC. V gene TRBV4-1 combines with J gene TRBJ2-1; D is undetermined. Looked up from germline, CDR1 is MGHRA and CDR2 is YSYEKL. V was trimmed by 0 bases and J by 7 bases, leaving 4 bases between them. The CDR3 contains 12 residues.

This clonotype was seen more than once but under ten times. The chain has TRBV7-6 and TRBJ1-4; D remains unclear. Trimming removed 5 bases from V and 4 bases from J, with 11 bases in between. Per germline, CDR1 SGHVS and CDR2 FNYEAQ. The CDR3 is 14 residues long. The CDR3: CASSLMSGNEKLFF. CDR3 DNA: TGTGCCAGCAGCCTCATGTCTGGTAATGAAAAACTGTTTTTT.

With respect to this clonotype: Just one base apart from a much larger clone, this may be a read error. V is TRBV12-3 or TRBV12-4 and J is TRBJ1-6; 7 nucleotides agree with TRBD1. There are 15 residues in the CDR3. CDR3 coding DNA: TGTGCCAGCAGTTTTCTGGGACAGTATACTTCACCCCTCCACTTT. Amino acid sequence: CASSFLGQYTSPLHF.

At least ten counts were recorded for this clonotype. The junction departs from the called germline gene at one end, perhaps through a read error. The rearrangement links TRBV6-2 or TRBV6-3 to TRBJ1-4; D is undetermined. The CDR3 totals 13 residues. Germline V lookup: CDR1 MNHEY, CDR2 SVGEGT. The CDR3 loop is CASSYSTYEKLFF. The CDR3 nucleotides read TGTGCCAGCAGTTACTCAACTTATGAAAAACTGTTTTTT.

The rearrangement uses TRBV29-1 and TRBJ1-2; D might be TRBD1 (6 bases). The V gene's germline CDR1 is SQVTM and CDR2 ANQGSEA. The CDR3 loop spans 13 amino acids. V lost 0 bases and J lost 8, with 13 bases in between. CDR3 region: CSVEDPLGGGYTF. The CDR3 DNA reads TGCAGCGTTGAAGATCCTCTGGGGGGCGGCTACACCTTC.

This clonotype has at least ten counts. This sequence joins TRBV12-3 or TRBV12-4 and TRBJ2-5; 12 bases agree with TRBD2. This CDR3 spans 16 amino acids. Trimming cost V 5 bases and J 3 bases; bases outside gene matches: 7. The CDR3 nucleotides are TGTGCCAGCAGTCCCCGACTAGCGGGAGACGAAGAGACCCAGTACTTC. Translating gives CASSPRLAGDEETQYF.

At least ten counts were recorded for this clonotype. This chain connects TRBV7-9 to TRBJ2-3, with D possibly called TRBD1 or TRBD2 (6 bases each). The CDR3 contains 18 residues. The V gene lost 5 bases and the J gene lost 0 bases, with 21 bases spanning the gap. The germline CDR1 and CDR2 sequences are SEHNR and FQNEAQ (reference sequence). The CDR3 sequence: CASSVYGQGRGSTDTQYF. Written as DNA, the CDR3 is TGTGCCAGCAGCGTATATGGCCAGGGGCGGGGTAGCACAGATACGCAGTATTTT.

The gene calls are TRBV29-1 and TRBJ2-3; 10 bases are a match to TRBD1. The trim removed 7 bases at V and 1 base at J, leaving 5 bases unmatched. Germline V CDR1 and CDR2: SQVTM, ANQGSEA. The CDR3 length is 14 residues. The CDR3 coding sequence is TGCAGCGCATCCGGGACAGGGGGCACAGATACGCAGTATTTT. Residues: CSASGTGGTDTQYF.

This chain uses TRBV6-2 or TRBV6-3 with TRBJ2-1; TRBD2 matches at 8 bases. The germline V gene has CDR1 MNHEY and CDR2 SVGEGT. The CDR3 is 18 residues long. With 6 bases clipped from V and 0 bases from J, the junction kept 13 bases outside the gene matches. This CDR3 reads CASRYPRGAGVSYNEQFF. Here the CDR3 DNA reads TGTGCCAGCAGATACCCTAGAGGAGCGGGAGTCTCCTACAATGAGCAGTTCTTC.

This clonotype was observed a handful of times. This chain connects TRBV10-3 to TRBJ2-7; the D is unclear. This CDR3 comprises 14 residues. CDR1 is ENHRY, CDR2 SYGVKD, per germline. Trimming took off 4 bases at V and 2 bases at J, with 12 bases between the two ends. Here the CDR3 reads CAISALSSTYEQYF. CDR3 nucleotide sequence: TGTGCCATCAGTGCTCTAAGTTCAACCTACGAGCAGTACTTC.

The CDR3 here is CSFWGLAGVETQYF. CDR3 sequence (DNA): TGCAGCTTTTGGGGACTAGCGGGAGTTGAGACCCAGTACTTC. The chain uses TRBV29-1 and TRBJ2-5, with 14 nucleotides matching TRBD2. CDR1 is SQVTM, CDR2 ANQGSEA, per germline. V shed 8 bases and J 5 bases; nucleotides not matched to a gene: 7. The CDR3 spans 14 residues.

This clonotype was seen more than once but under ten times. V and J are TRBV24-1 and TRBJ2-1; the D gene is possibly TRBD2 (5 bases). Germline V gene lookup returns CDR1 KGHDR and CDR2 SFDVKD. CDR3 length: 13 amino acids. Deletions cut 5 bases from V and 6 bases from J, with 10 bases between. The chain's CDR3 is CATSGSGINEQFF. In nucleotides, the CDR3 is TGTGCCACCAGTGGCTCGGGGATCAATGAGCAGTTCTTC.

This clonotype was counted at least ten times. This chain joins TRBV28 and TRBJ1-2; TRBD1 matches 9 bases. This CDR3 is 14 amino acids long. V dropped 6 bases and J dropped 3; count of bases not matched to a gene: 5. Germline values: CDR1 MDHEN, CDR2 SYDVKM. The CDR3 region is CASSLTGGDYGYTF. DNA of the CDR3: TGTGCCAGCAGCCTGACAGGGGGGGACTATGGCTACACCTTC.

This clonotype was seen a handful of times. Given a much more abundant clone one base away, this may be a read error. J is TRBJ2-5 and V is TRBV2, with D hard to call. Germline V lookup: CDR1 SNHLY, CDR2 FYNNEI. CDR3 size: 15 residues. The CDR3 DNA sequence: TGTGCCAGCGGTGATCGCGCCGGGCAGGAAGAGACCCAGTACTTC. It encodes CASGDRAGQEETQYF.

This clonotype showed up many times. The V and J genes are TRBV11-3 and TRBJ2-1; D unclear. Germline V gene lookup returns CDR1 SGHNT and CDR2 YENEEA. Trimming took off 0 bases at V and 2 bases at J, with 14 bases between the two ends. The CDR3 runs to 17 residues. The CDR3 region has the DNA TGTGCCAGCAGCTTAGATCGAAGAGCCACAACCTACAATGAGCAGTTCTTC. This encodes CASSLDRRATTYNEQFF.

This clonotype has a count of ten or more. The gene calls are TRBV28 and TRBJ2-5, with 8 bases identical to TRBD1. Germline-derived CDR1 and CDR2 are MDHEN and SYDVKM. The CDR3 has 16 residues. V lost 3 bases to trimming and J lost 5 bases; unmatched junction nucleotides: 11. CDR3 sequence (DNA): TGTGCCAGCAGTTTTATTTTCAGGGGGCGGTTTGAGACCCAGTACTTC. Protein: CASSFIFRGRFETQYF. Combining the CDR3 with reference TRBV28 and TRBJ2-5 gives the whole variable domain DVKVTQSSRYLVKRTGEKVFLECVQDMDHENMFWYRQDPGLGLRLIYFSYDVKMKEKGDIPEGYSVSREKKERFSLILESASTNQTSMYLCASSFIFRGRFETQYFGPGTRLLVL.

This clonotype was seen ten or more times. The chain has TRBV3-1 and TRBJ2-1; 10 nucleotides line up with TRBD2. CDR1 is LGHDT, CDR2 YNNKEL, per germline (reference sequence). After removal of 0 bases from V and 8 bases from J, the junction contained 13 bases not matched to a gene. This CDR3 has 18 residues. The CDR3 coding sequence is TGTGCCAGCAGCCAAGAAGGAGGTACTAGCGGGAAACAATATGAGCAGTTCTTC. Protein product: CASSQEGGTSGKQYEQFF.

V is TRBV18 and J is TRBJ2-7, with TRBD1 identical over 7 bases. V lost 0 bases to trimming and J lost 1 base; unmatched junction nucleotides: 3. Germline CDR1 KGHSH, CDR2 LQKENI. The CDR3 sequence is 15 residues long. CDR3: CASSPPRGQSYEQYF. CDR3 bases: TGTGCCAGCTCACCACCTAGGGGACAGTCCTACGAGCAGTACTTC. The variable domain in full, completed from reference TRBV18 and TRBJ2-7, reads NAGVMQNPRHLVRRRGQEARLRCSPMKGHSHVYWYRQLPEEGLKFMVYLQKENIIDESGMPKERFSAEFPKEGPSILRIQQVVRGDSAAYFCASSPPRGQSYEQYFGPGTRLTVT.

This clonotype was observed a few times. CDR3 protein: CAISGASGTDTQYF. The CDR3 DNA is TGTGCCATCAGCGGGGCTAGCGGGACAGATACGCAGTATTTT. The chain uses TRBV10-3 and TRBJ2-3; 8 bases map to TRBD2. The CDR3 runs 14 residues. Germline loops: CDR1 ENHRY, CDR2 SYGVKD. Germline trimming cut 6 bases from V and 3 bases from J; bases unmatched to any gene: 5.

The sample holds many counts of this clonotype. CDR3 sequence reads: CASTSKRPTSNQPQHF. CDR3 nucleotides: TGTGCCAGCACCTCCAAGAGACCCACTAGCAATCAGCCCCAGCATTTT. The chain is built from TRBV28 and TRBJ1-5; D remains unclear. CDR3 size: 16 residues. With 7 bases removed from V and 0 bases from J, the gap between germline ends came to 16 bases. Germline assignment: CDR1 MDHEN and CDR2 SYDVKM.

The chain uses TRBV6-5 and TRBJ1-2; D uncertain. The germline V gene encodes CDR1 MNHEY and CDR2 SVGAGI. Trimming shortened V by 2 bases and J by 2 bases, and 6 bases separated the two germline ends. The CDR3 contains 13 residues. The CDR3, as DNA: TGTGCCAGCAGTTACCTAGGAAACTATGGCTACACCTTC. Translating it yields CASSYLGNYGYTF.

In its sample, this clonotype was seen many times. J is TRBJ2-1 and V is TRBV7-2; 10 bases are a match to TRBD2. This CDR3 comprises 17 residues. The germline V gene has CDR1 SGHTA and CDR2 FQGNSA. J gave up 4 bases and V 5 bases, and 11 bases lay outside the gene matches. CDR3 DNA sequence: TGTGCCAGCAGCCCCGGACAAACTAGCGGGATGTACAATGAGCAGTTCTTC. Translating gives CASSPGQTSGMYNEQFF.

This clonotype was counted at least ten times. V usage is TRBV28 and J usage is TRBJ2-7, with TRBD1 as a possible D gene (5 bases). The CDR3 loop spans 13 amino acids. Between the trimmed V and J ends, which lost 6 bases and 2 bases, there was a span of 11 bases. CDR1 is MDHEN and CDR2 is SYDVKM in the germline V gene. Written as DNA, the CDR3 is TGTGCCAGCAGCTCAGGGAACCCCTACGAGCAGTACTTC. Its protein product is CASSSGNPYEQYF. Variable domain in full (rest from reference TRBV28 and TRBJ2-7): DVKVTQSSRYLVKRTGEKVFLECVQDMDHENMFWYRQDPGLGLRLIYFSYDVKMKEKGDIPEGYSVSREKKERFSLILESASTNQTSMYLCASSSGNPYEQYFGPGTRLTVT.

This clonotype was counted a few times. V and J are TRBV9 and TRBJ2-3; D is ambiguous. Germline V gives CDR1 SGDLS, CDR2 YYNGEE. Trimming pared 0 bases from V and 3 bases from J, leaving 14 bases between. The CDR3 totals 16 residues. The CDR3 reads CASSVAGTLLTDTQYF. In DNA form, the CDR3 reads TGTGCCAGCAGCGTAGCGGGCACTCTCTTAACAGATACGCAGTATTTT.

Concerning this clonotype itself: This may come from a read error, since a much larger clone is one base off. The chain links TRBV7-9 to TRBJ2-7; the match to TRBD2 covers 7 bases. The CDR3 consists of 15 residues. In germline, CDR1 is SEHNR, CDR2 FQNEAQ (reference sequence). V was clipped by 7 bases and J by 5 bases; unmatched bases: 14. DNA of the CDR3: TGTGCCAGCACCGGACTAGTGGGACCAAAAGACGAGCAGTACTTC. It codes for CASTGLVGPKDEQYF.

The table lists this clonotype with a few counts. The gene calls are TRBV24-1 and TRBJ2-1; tentative D call: TRBD1 (5 bases). The CDR3 consists of 17 residues. V was clipped by 4 bases and J by 0 bases, with 15 bases between them. Germline values: CDR1 KGHDR, CDR2 SFDVKD. CDR3 bases: TGTGCCACCAGTGACCTCCCCTCAGACAGCTCCTACAATGAGCAGTTCTTC. Translated, it gives CATSDLPSDSSYNEQFF.

This clonotype was picked up a small number of times. The chain links TRBV5-1 to TRBJ2-5, with 8 bases aligning to TRBD2. The CDR3 totals 14 residues. The germline gives CDR1 SGHRS, CDR2 YFSETQ. V was pared by 5 bases and J by 3 bases, with 6 bases of the junction left unmatched. The CDR3 DNA sequence: TGCGCCAGCAGTCCGGGACTAGGGGAAGAGACCCAGTACTTC. As protein: CASSPGLGEETQYF.

This clonotype was detected a few times. CDR3 in amino acids: CATSDIRGTLAYNEQFF. The CDR3, as DNA: TGTGCCACCAGTGATATCCGGGGCACGTTGGCCTACAATGAGCAGTTCTTC. The chain carries TRBV24-1 and TRBJ2-1; D may correspond to TRBD1 or TRBD2 (5 bases each). Trimming stripped 3 bases from V and 2 bases from J, with 16 bases between. The CDR3 totals 17 residues. Germline loops: CDR1 KGHDR, CDR2 SFDVKD.